These T cell receptor beta chains were read from a single sample in a study of OX40 agonist ivuxolimab in advanced cancers. Sequencing was performed with immunoSEQ multiplex PCR; in TCRdb, only in-frame clones are kept and a portion is missing. The repertoire holds 13,000 or so clones, around 76% seen once, with approximately 15% in the top ten. The sample in question was CD4+ or CD8+ T cells sorted from blood, obtained in a trial of the OX40 agonist ivuxolimab. The receptor source for this set is an adult with an advanced solid tumor such as melanoma, head and neck, liver or kidney cancer. Both conserved end residues are part of each CDR3. The order of the fields is V gene, CDR3 protein.

>TRBV7-9
CASSAGPSGAHEQYF
>TRBV9
CASNGQGNHEQYF
>TRBV6-1
CASSDEVGTGNSPLHF
>TRBV9
CASSPGDRVHGYTF
>TRBV7-9
CASKPEGINEKLFF
>TRBV29-1
CSVAGGRETQYF
>TRBV29-1
CSVYQGGRELFF
>TRBV27
CASSLQDGYEQYF
>TRBV5-5
CASRRMGLSMGQETQYF
>TRBV7-8
CASSLALGGTEAFF
>TRBV4-1
CASSQDRGYEQYF
>TRBV15
CATSREPGTGVQPQHF
>TRBV5-5
CASSYTTGGNTEAFF
>TRBV6-5
CASSKDRGDGYTF
>TRBV9
CASSVASSGKYYEQYF
>TRBV11-2
CASSLDLSRGGRAGELFF
>TRBV7-8
CASSPGGGGEQFF
>TRBV6-1
CASSEPSGAIRDTQYF
>TRBV5-4
CASSPGTDQPQHF
>TRBV11-2
CASSYQGNTEAFF
>TRBV9
CASSGVRRGNTEAFF
>TRBV6-1
CARRGSGGRELFF
>TRBV7-9
CASSDRETNEKLFF
>TRBV9
CASSASGTSGGLETQYF
>TRBV11-3
CASSQGASRLETQYF
>TRBV6-5
CASSYGAAVSTDTQYF
>TRBV5-4
CASSSRGGNTGELFF
>TRBV27
CASRGTGDLTFF
>TRBV2
CASRTAYSNQPQHF
>TRBV9
CASSATDSGYEQYF
>TRBV5-1
CASSPRTGTYEQYF
>TRBV4-2
CASSPNPGTGGRNEQFF
>TRBV27
CASSSQRLAGAPYHTGELFF
>TRBV19
CASTLPGTGDGYTF
>TRBV2
CASSVGRVAEAFF
>TRBV27
CASSLTENTGELFF
>TRBV6-5
CASSYAAGVSTEAFF
>TRBV2
CASSATSDRNRYEQYF
>TRBV30
CAWIVPKVNGNEQFF
>TRBV13
CASNLRTISTDTQYF
>TRBV9
CASSPPPRGNTGELFF
>TRBV11-3
CASSPGQGNTEAFF
>TRBV10-1
CASSRTGIDEQYF
>TRBV7-3
CASSWSGGTYNEQFF
>TRBV5-6
CASSGGQDGNQPQHF